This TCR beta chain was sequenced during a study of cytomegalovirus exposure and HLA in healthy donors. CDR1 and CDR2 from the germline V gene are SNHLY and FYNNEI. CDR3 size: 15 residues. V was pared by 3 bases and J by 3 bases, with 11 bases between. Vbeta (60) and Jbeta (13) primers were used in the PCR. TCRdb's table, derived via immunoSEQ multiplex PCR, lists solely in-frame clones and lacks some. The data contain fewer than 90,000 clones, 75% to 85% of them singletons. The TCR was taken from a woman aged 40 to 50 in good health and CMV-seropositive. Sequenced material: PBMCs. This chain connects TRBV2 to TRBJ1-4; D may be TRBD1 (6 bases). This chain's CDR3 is CASSDSQGSNEKLFF. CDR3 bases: TGTGCCAGCAGTGATAGTCAGGGGTCTAATGAAAAACTGTTTTTT.